This T cell receptor beta chain derives from a study of shared clonotypes between healthy human individuals. Method: immunoSEQ multiplex PCR; TCRdb's copy keeps in-frame clones and lacks some. The profile shows about 960,000 clones, around three quarters of them singletons. The study separated CD4+ cells into CD45RA+ naive and CD45RA-negative memory subsets. This clone was seen only a few times. Its antigen is unknown. This CDR3 spans 14 amino acids. CDR1 is KGHSH, CDR2 LQKENI, per germline. Trimming removed 0 bases at V and 7 bases at J, with 7 bases between. Study-wide results and limits: Estimated richness was generally greater in naive than memory subsets. Unshared clonotypes carried lower generation probabilities than those common to all four donors.

The sequenced sample was memory CD4+ T cells sorted from blood. The subset: CD45RA-negative fraction. The genes are TRBV18 and TRBJ1-6, with D uncertain. This TCR was recovered from a man aged 18 to 30 in good health. DNA of the CDR3: TGTGCCAGCTCACCACCGTTTCCAAATTCACCCCTCCACTTT. It codes for CASSPPFPNSPLHF.